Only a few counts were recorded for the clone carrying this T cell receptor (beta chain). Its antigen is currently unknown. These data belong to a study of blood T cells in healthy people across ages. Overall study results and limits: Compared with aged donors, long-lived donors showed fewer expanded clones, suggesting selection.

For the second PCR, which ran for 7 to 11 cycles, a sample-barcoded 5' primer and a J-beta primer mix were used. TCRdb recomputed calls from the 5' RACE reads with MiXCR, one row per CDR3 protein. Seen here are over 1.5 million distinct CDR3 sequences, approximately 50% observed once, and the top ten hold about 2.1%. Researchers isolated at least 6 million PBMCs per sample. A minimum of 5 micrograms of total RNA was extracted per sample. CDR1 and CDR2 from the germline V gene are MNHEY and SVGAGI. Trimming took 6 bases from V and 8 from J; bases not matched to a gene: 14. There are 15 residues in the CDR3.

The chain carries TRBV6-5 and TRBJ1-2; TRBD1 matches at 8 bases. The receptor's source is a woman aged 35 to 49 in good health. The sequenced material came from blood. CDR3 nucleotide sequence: TGTGCCAGCAGCCTTACCCAGGGGGCCGGGGGGGGCTACACCTTC. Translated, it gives CASSLTQGAGGGYTF.